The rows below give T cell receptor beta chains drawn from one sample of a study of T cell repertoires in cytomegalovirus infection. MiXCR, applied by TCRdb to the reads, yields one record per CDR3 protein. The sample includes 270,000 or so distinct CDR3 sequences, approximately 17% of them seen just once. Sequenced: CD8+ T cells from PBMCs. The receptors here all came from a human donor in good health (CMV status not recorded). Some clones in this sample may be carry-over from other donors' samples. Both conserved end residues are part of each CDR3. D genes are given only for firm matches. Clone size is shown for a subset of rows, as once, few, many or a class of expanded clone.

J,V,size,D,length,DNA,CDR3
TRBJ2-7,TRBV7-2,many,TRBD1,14,TGTGCCAGCAGCGAGCCGGGACAGGGTTACGAGCAGTACTTC,CASSEPGQGYEQYF
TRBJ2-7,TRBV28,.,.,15,TGTGCCAGCAGCCCAAGGGGACACCTCTCCTACGAGCAGTACTTC,CASSPRGHLSYEQYF
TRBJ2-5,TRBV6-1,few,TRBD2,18,TGTGCCAGCAGTGAGACCCACGATCCCACTAGCGGACAAGAGACCCAGTACTTC,CASSETHDPTSGQETQYF
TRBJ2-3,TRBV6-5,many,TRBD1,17,TGTGCCAGCAGTAGCCTGCCGGGACAGGGTCACCCAGATACGCAGTATTTT,CASSSLPGQGHPDTQYF
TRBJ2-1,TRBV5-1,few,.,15,TGCGCCAGCAGTTCGAGGGGGGGGCCTACCGATGAGCAGTTCTTC,CASSSRGGPTDEQFF
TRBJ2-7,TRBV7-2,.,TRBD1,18,TGTGCCAGCAGCCTCTCGATAGGGGGCGTCCAGAACTCCTACGAGCAGTACTTC,CASSLSIGGVQNSYEQYF
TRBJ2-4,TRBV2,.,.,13,TGTGCCAGCAGGGCATCGACAGGCCCTCTAGGATACTTC,CASRASTGPLGYF
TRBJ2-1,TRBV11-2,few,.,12,TGTGCCAGCAGAGCCGGGGAATATGAGCAGTTCTTC,CASRAGEYEQFF
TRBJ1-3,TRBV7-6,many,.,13,TGTGCCAGCAGCTTTACCCATGGAAACACCATATATTTT,CASSFTHGNTIYF
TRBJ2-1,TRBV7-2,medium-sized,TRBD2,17,TGTGCCAGCAGCTTAGATCGGACTAGCGGGGGGGCAAATGAGCAGTTCTTC,CASSLDRTSGGANEQFF
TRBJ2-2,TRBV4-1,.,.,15,TGCGCCAGCAGCCTAAAGGCCGCGGACACCGGGGAGCTGTTTTTT,CASSLKAADTGELFF
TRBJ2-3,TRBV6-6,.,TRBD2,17,TGTGCCAGCAGTTACTCGGTGGCTAGCGGGTTCACAGATACGCAGTATTTT,CASSYSVASGFTDTQYF
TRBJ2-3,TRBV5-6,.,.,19,TGTGCCAGCAGCTTGGCAGCTCCGGTGGCGGGGTCTAACACAGATACGCAGTATTTT,CASSLAAPVAGSNTDTQYF
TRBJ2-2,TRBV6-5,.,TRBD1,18,TGTGCCAGCAGTTACTTCCCTCCGGGACAGGGGGAGGCCGGGGAGCTGTTTTTT,CASSYFPPGQGEAGELFF
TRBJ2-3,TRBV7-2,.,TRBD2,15,TGTGCCAGCAGCTTAGATGGCGGGGGGGCCGCTACGCAGTATTTT,CASSLDGGGAATQYF